A selection of T cell receptor beta chains follows, all from one sample in a study of tumor T cells in aggressive B-cell lymphoma. Method: immunoSEQ multiplex PCR; TCRdb's copy keeps in-frame clones and lacks some. The data show a few thousand clones, around 89% seen once. Sequencing was carried out using tumor tissue. The source is an adult with diffuse large B cell lymphoma. Both conserved end residues are part of each CDR3. The D gene is left open where the match is weak. The size of a clone is reported for some rows only, either as once, few or many, or as a class for expanded clones.

V	size	J	D	CDR3	DNA
TRBV6-1	-	TRBJ2-2	-	CASSFPSGTGELFF	TGTGCCAGCAGTTTTCCATCAGGGACCGGGGAGCTGTTTTTT
TRBV28	-	TRBJ2-5	-	CATNWGRRETQYF	TGTGCTACCAATTGGGGGCGCAGAGAGACCCAGTACTTC
TRBV4-3	-	TRBJ2-1	TRBD1	CASSQEDRSNEQFF	TGCGCCAGCAGCCAAGAGGACAGGAGCAATGAGCAGTTCTTC
TRBV9	once	TRBJ1-4	TRBD1	CASSVGQGLGEKLFF	TGTGCCAGCAGCGTAGGACAGGGTTTGGGTGAAAAACTGTTTTTT
TRBV6-1	-	TRBJ2-1	-	CASSEAGASSYNEQFF	TGTGCCAGCAGTGAAGCGGGGGCTAGCTCCTACAATGAGCAGTTCTTC
TRBV19	-	TRBJ2-7	TRBD1	CASSKDRGVSYEQYF	TGTGCCAGTAGTAAAGACAGGGGAGTCTCCTACGAGCAGTACTTC
TRBV7-9	few	TRBJ1-4	-	CASSLGEPSEKLFF	TGTGCCAGCAGCTTAGGGGAGCCCAGTGAAAAACTGTTTTTT
TRBV11-2	-	TRBJ2-1	-	CASSLDRGKSNEQFF	TGTGCCAGCAGCTTAGATCGAGGGAAGAGCAATGAGCAGTTCTTC
TRBV19	-	TRBJ2-7	TRBD2	CASSMRERVDYEQYF	TGTGCCAGTAGTATGCGGGAGCGGGTGGACTACGAGCAGTACTTC
TRBV5-1	-	TRBJ2-5	TRBD1	CASSPGTAQETQYF	TGCGCCAGCAGCCCCGGGACAGCCCAAGAGACCCAGTACTTC
TRBV7-9	-	TRBJ1-4	TRBD1	CASSLDRGTNEKLFF	TGTGCCAGCAGCTTAGACAGGGGTACTAATGAAAAACTGTTTTTT
TRBV11-3	-	TRBJ2-7	-	CASAPGQGSYEQYF	TGTGCCAGCGCCCCCGGCCAGGGGTCTTACGAGCAGTACTTC
TRBV5-6	-	TRBJ2-5	TRBD2	CASSFRGGGPSETQYF	TGTGCCAGCAGCTTTCGAGGCGGGGGGCCTAGTGAGACCCAGTACTTC
TRBV4-3	-	TRBJ2-7	-	CASSTTQLSTYEQYF	TGCGCCAGCAGCACAACACAACTATCCACCTACGAGCAGTACTTC
TRBV29-1	-	TRBJ2-1	-	CSVDRASNEQFF	TGCAGCGTTGACAGGGCAAGCAATGAGCAGTTCTTC
TRBV9	-	TRBJ1-3	-	CASSVEVTGHFSGNTIYF	TGTGCCAGCAGCGTAGAGGTCACGGGACACTTCTCTGGAAACACCATATATTTT
TRBV27	-	TRBJ2-7	TRBD2	CASSSLSSAGARYEQYF	TGTGCCAGCAGTTCATTGTCATCAGCGGGGGCTCGGTACGAGCAGTACTTC
TRBV18	-	TRBJ1-3	TRBD1	CASSPQDRGGNTIYF	TGTGCCAGCTCACCACAGGACAGGGGTGGAAACACCATATATTTT
TRBV6-5	-	TRBJ2-5	TRBD2	CASSSGGPQETQYF	TGTGCCAGCAGTAGCGGGGGGCCGCAAGAGACCCAGTACTTC
TRBV27	-	TRBJ1-2	-	CASSYGDGYTF	TGTGCCAGCAGTTATGGAGATGGCTACACCTTC
TRBV6-5	-	TRBJ2-7	-	CASSRQGGSYEQYF	TGTGCCAGCAGTCGACAGGGAGGAAGCTACGAGCAGTACTTC
TRBV6-5	-	TRBJ2-1	-	CASSYSTGQKSEQFF	TGTGCCAGCAGTTACTCGACCGGACAGAAGAGTGAGCAGTTCTTC
TRBV19	-	TRBJ2-5	TRBD2	CASSRTSEETQYF	TGTGCCAGTAGTAGGACTAGCGAAGAGACCCAGTACTTC
TRBV5-1	-	TRBJ1-1	-	CASSSGTMNTEAFF	TGCGCCAGCAGCTCCGGGACTATGAACACTGAAGCTTTCTTT
TRBV6-1	-	TRBJ1-6	-	CASSEAGGRSPLHF	TGTGCCAGCAGTGAAGCAGGGGGTCGTTCACCCCTCCACTTT
TRBV6-6	-	TRBJ1-6	TRBD1	CASSLGTGINSPLHF	TGTGCCAGCAGTTTAGGGACAGGGATTAATTCACCCCTCCACTTT
TRBV21-1	-	TRBJ2-7	-	CASSKKKTGGTYEQYF	TGTGCCAGCAGCAAAAAAAAGACAGGGGGCACCTACGAGCAGTACTTC
TRBV10-3	-	TRBJ2-5	-	CAISESPGAGGETQYF	TGTGCCATCAGTGAGTCGCCAGGAGCAGGGGGGGAGACCCAGTACTTC
TRBV10-3	few	TRBJ2-7	-	CAISELRGNYEQYF	TGTGCCATCAGTGAGTTGAGGGGGAACTACGAGCAGTACTTC
TRBV7-8	-	TRBJ1-2	TRBD1	CASSSTAGQGVGYTF	TGTGCCAGCAGCTCCACAGCGGGACAGGGGGTTGGCTACACCTTC
TRBV5-6	-	TRBJ1-4	-	CASSSYQGLWEKLFF	TGTGCCAGCAGCTCATATCAGGGTCTGTGGGAAAAACTGTTTTTT
TRBV14	-	TRBJ2-5	-	CASSQGGQSLTQYF	TGTGCCAGCAGCCAAGGGGGCCAGAGCTTGACCCAGTACTTC
TRBV6-1	-	TRBJ1-1	-	CASSFTGFNTEAFF	TGTGCCAGCAGTTTTACAGGGTTTAACACTGAAGCTTTCTTT
TRBV2	-	TRBJ2-7	-	CASSEADYAPYEQYF	TGTGCCAGCAGTGAAGCGGACTACGCCCCCTACGAGCAGTACTTC
TRBV6-5	once	TRBJ1-1	TRBD1	CASSYRDRGNTEAFF	TGTGCCAGCAGTTACCGGGACAGGGGGAACACTGAAGCTTTCTTT
TRBV6-1	-	TRBJ2-7	TRBD1	CASYRDRGYEQYF	TGTGCCAGTTACCGGGACAGGGGCTACGAGCAGTACTTC
TRBV18	-	TRBJ1-4	-	CASSPVGASGWEKLFF	TGTGCCAGCTCACCAGTAGGGGCATCGGGTTGGGAAAAACTGTTTTTT
TRBV27	-	TRBJ2-7	-	CASRTGYYEQYF	TGTGCCAGCAGAACAGGGTACTACGAGCAGTACTTC
TRBV19	-	TRBJ2-3	-	CASSARPGKGSNTDTQYF	TGTGCCAGTAGTGCAAGGCCAGGGAAGGGATCGAACACAGATACGCAGTATTTT
TRBV19	-	TRBJ1-2	TRBD1	CASRTGGYGYTF	TGTGCCAGTAGGACAGGGGGCTATGGCTACACCTTC
TRBV28	-	TRBJ2-3	-	CASSPLAGPLIRDTQYF	TGTGCCAGCAGTCCCTTGGCGGGGCCTCTTATCCGAGATACGCAGTATTTT
TRBV30	once	TRBJ1-1	-	CAWSVLNPEAFF	TGTGCCTGGAGTGTACTTAATCCCGAAGCTTTCTTT
TRBV30	-	TRBJ2-3	TRBD1	CAWDRELGDTQYF	TGTGCCTGGGACAGGGAGCTTGGTGATACGCAGTATTTT
TRBV11-2	once	TRBJ2-5	TRBD1	CASSLDRGRQETQYF	TGTGCCAGCAGCTTAGACAGGGGGAGACAAGAGACCCAGTACTTC
TRBV28	-	TRBJ2-4	-	CASSLSKNIQYF	TGTGCCAGCAGTTTGAGCAAAAACATTCAGTACTTC
TRBV7-9	-	TRBJ1-1	-	CASSSQGNGAFF	TGTGCCAGCAGCTCACAGGGTAATGGAGCTTTCTTT
TRBV5-6	-	TRBJ1-2	-	CASSLDTGTYGYTF	TGTGCCAGCAGCTTGGATACAGGGACCTATGGCTACACCTTC
TRBV4-1	-	TRBJ2-2	-	CASSHPSETGELFF	TGCGCCAGCAGCCACCCTAGCGAGACCGGGGAGCTGTTTTTT
TRBV7-9	-	TRBJ2-1	-	CASSFIQRGGNYNEQFF	TGTGCCAGCAGCTTTATTCAAAGGGGGGGTAACTACAATGAGCAGTTCTTC
TRBV5-1	once	TRBJ1-2	-	CASSPTDLYSYTF	TGCGCCAGCAGCCCGACAGACCTCTATAGCTACACCTTC